Shown below are 17 T cell receptor beta chains from a single sample sequenced in a study of T cells in Graves' hyperthyroidism and ophthalmopathy. TCR beta CDR3 region amplification was performed from RNA transcripts. An initial round of RT-PCR targeting the TCR CDR3 relied on the HTBI primer set. TCRdb processed the multiplex PCR reads anew with MiXCR; each CDR3 protein has one entry. The table lists about 290,000 distinct CDR3 sequences, roughly 14% of them singletons. The sequenced sample was blood. These TCRs come from a woman between 25 and 40 years old with Graves' hyperthyroidism that later progressed to Graves' ophthalmopathy.

This clonotype was counted only a few times. This may be a read error, as it is one base from a much larger clone. The chain joins TRBV7-2 to TRBJ2-1; no clear D gene. CDR1 and CDR2 (germline): SGHTA, FQGNSA. The CDR3 is made up of 14 amino acids. CDR3 DNA: TGTGCCGGCAGCTTGGCTAGACCCTTTCCTGAGCAGTTCTTC. This encodes CAGSLARPFPEQFF.

This clonotype was observed many times. The CDR3 loop reads CASSQLGRKQETQYF. CDR3 nucleotides: TGTGCCAGCAGCCAGCTCGGGCGGAAACAAGAGACCCAGTACTTC. The gene calls are TRBV4-2 and TRBJ2-5, with unresolved D. CDR3 length: 15 residues. Germline lookup yields CDR1 LGHNA and CDR2 YNFKEQ. Deletions cut 3 bases from V and 2 bases from J, with 13 bases between.

This clonotype showed up many times. V gene TRBV4-3 combines with J gene TRBJ2-7, with D unresolved. In germline, CDR1 is LGHNA, CDR2 YSLEER. The CDR3 is 16 amino acids. Deletions cut 0 bases from V and 2 bases from J, with 14 bases between. In DNA form, the CDR3 reads TGCGCCAGCAGCCAAGACGTGGGTGGTGGGGCCTACGAGCAGTACTTC. This translates into CASSQDVGGGAYEQYF.

This clonotype came up many times. V gene TRBV27 combines with J gene TRBJ1-6; tentative D call: TRBD1 (5 bases). V dropped 3 bases and J dropped 9 bases, with 15 bases sitting between them. The CDR3 loop spans 15 amino acids. Germline values: CDR1 MNHEY, CDR2 SMNVEV (reference sequence). The DNA of the CDR3 is TGTGCCAGCAGTTTGGATAAGGGGAAGGGTTCACCCCTCCACTTT. This translates into CASSLDKGKGSPLHF.

The sample holds many counts of this clonotype. This rearrangement joins TRBV20-1 to TRBJ2-5; D possibly uses TRBD1 or TRBD2 (5 bases each). The germline V gene has CDR1 DFQATT and CDR2 SNEGSKA (reference sequence). Trimming stripped 1 base from V and 0 bases from J, with 9 bases between. The CDR3 spans 14 residues. The CDR3 spells CSARAGTYQETQYF. In nucleotides, the CDR3 is TGCAGTGCTAGAGCCGGGACCTACCAAGAGACCCAGTACTTC.

This clonotype was counted many times. The V and J genes are TRBV30 and TRBJ1-5; D not certain. Germline V gene lookup returns CDR1 GTSNPN and CDR2 SVGIG (reference sequence). V was clipped by 5 bases and J by 5 bases, with 10 bases between them. The CDR3 length is 12 residues. This CDR3 is CAWADGDQPQHF. CDR3 bases: TGTGCCTGGGCGGACGGGGATCAGCCCCAGCATTTT.

This clonotype occurred many times. The chain couples TRBV6-1 to TRBJ1-2, with D possibly TRBD1 on 5 matching bases. The CDR3 runs 14 residues. The V end lost 6 bases, the J end lost 2 bases, and 13 bases lay between the germline ends. Germline V CDR1 and CDR2: MNHNS, SASEGT. CDR3 loop: CASSPGTRNYGYTF. In nucleotides, the CDR3 is TGTGCCAGCAGCCCCGGGACGAGGAACTATGGCTACACCTTC.

Details on this clonotype: This sequence may be a read error, since a much larger clone differs from it by one base. The chain uses TRBV9 and TRBJ2-2; possibly TRBD2 for D (6 bases). The CDR3 has 16 amino acids. Germline assignment: CDR1 SGDLS and CDR2 YYNGEE. V was trimmed by 4 bases and J by 5 bases, leaving 18 bases between them. CDR3 protein: CASSPQARAGTGELFF. The CDR3 DNA reads TGTGCCAGCAGCCCCCAAGCGAGAGCGGGTACCGGGGAGCTGTTTTTT.

In this sample, this clonotype turned up many times. The rearrangement joins TRBV6-1 to TRBJ1-2; D not certain. Germline V gives CDR1 MNHNS, CDR2 SASEGT. The V end lost 0 bases, the J end lost 5 bases, and 16 bases lay between the germline ends. This CDR3 spans 16 amino acids. The CDR3 DNA follows: TGTGCCAGCAGTGAAGCGCGCAGCAGTGTACTATATGGCTACACCTTC. It is translated as CASSEARSSVLYGYTF.

This clonotype was picked up a small number of times. The chain carries TRBV7-3 and TRBJ1-2; no reliable D call. V lost 5 bases, J lost 6 bases, and 10 bases lay in between. The CDR3 has 12 residues. Germline-derived CDR1 and CDR2 are SGHTA and FQGTGA. The CDR3: CASSKSQDGYTF. The CDR3 bases are TGTGCCAGCAGCAAATCGCAGGATGGCTACACCTTC. Based on the CDR3 plus reference TRBV7-3 and TRBJ1-2, the full variable domain is GAGVSQTPSNKVTEKGKYVELRCDPISGHTALYWYRQSLGQGPEFLIYFQGTGAADDSGLPNDRFFAVRPEGSVSTLKIQRTERGDSAVYLCASSKSQDGYTFGSGTRLTVV.

The sample holds a few counts of this clonotype. The J gene is TRBJ2-1, the V gene TRBV5-1; the match to TRBD2 covers 12 bases. V shed 6 bases, J shed 6 bases, and the junction held 4 bases outside the gene matches. Germline V gene sequence: CDR1 SGHRS, CDR2 YFSETQ. The CDR3 has 14 amino acids. The CDR3 loop reads CASIGLAGSNEQFF. For the CDR3, the DNA is TGCGCCAGCATAGGACTAGCGGGGTCCAATGAGCAGTTCTTC.

Concerning this clonotype: This sequence may be a read error, since a much larger clone differs from it by one base. The chain employs TRBV13 and TRBJ2-1, with unresolved D. The CDR3 extends over 13 amino acids. Germline V gene lookup returns CDR1 PRHDT and CDR2 FYEKMQ (reference sequence). CDR3 region: CASSTGQAVEQSF. The DNA for the CDR3 is TGTGCCAGCAGTACGGGCCAGGCCGTTGAGCAGTCCTTC.

This clonotype has ten or more counts. This chain connects TRBV12-3 or TRBV12-4 to TRBJ1-6, with 7 bases lining up with TRBD1. J was trimmed by 5 bases and V by 8 bases; bases with no gene match: 9. The CDR3 length is 15 residues. CDR3 DNA sequence: TGTGCCAGCGGGCAGGGGGGCGGCGATAATTCACCCCTCCACTTT. Translated: CASGQGGGDNSPLHF.

This clonotype was counted a few times. J is TRBJ1-6 and V is TRBV12-3 or TRBV12-4, with D perhaps matching TRBD1 (6 bases). Trimming removed 3 bases from V and 7 bases from J, with 10 bases in between. The CDR3 sequence is 14 residues long. The CDR3 sequence: CASSFDRWNSPLHF. Written as DNA, the CDR3 is TGTGCCAGCAGTTTCGACAGGTGGAATTCACCCCTCCACTTT.

This clonotype was detected many times. The genes are TRBV28 and TRBJ2-3, with 9 bases matching TRBD2. Germline loops: CDR1 MDHEN, CDR2 SYDVKM. This CDR3 has 15 amino acids. V lost 1 base and J lost 9; bases outside the gene matches: 8. The CDR3 sequence is CASSLFGASGDTQYF. The CDR3 DNA reads TGTGCCAGCAGTTTATTTGGGGCTAGCGGGGACACGCAGTATTTT.

This clonotype has ten or more counts. The chain joins TRBV7-2 to TRBJ2-1, with 8 positions matching TRBD1. V lost 4 bases, J lost 10 bases, and 3 bases stayed unmatched. This CDR3 comprises 12 residues. The germline gives CDR1 SGHTA, CDR2 FQGNSA. CDR3 DNA: TGTGCCAGCAGCTACGGGGACAGGGAGCAGTTCTTC. It is translated as CASSYGDREQFF.

Only a few counts were recorded for this clonotype. This chain connects TRBV5-8 to TRBJ2-3, with D unclear. Trimming took off 3 bases at V and 6 bases at J, with 14 bases between the two ends. The CDR3 contains 14 residues. From germline, CDR1 is SGHTS and CDR2 YDEGEE. CDR3 protein: CASSSYRRADTQYF. In DNA, the CDR3 is TGTGCCAGCAGCTCCTATCGTAGGGCCGATACGCAGTATTTT.